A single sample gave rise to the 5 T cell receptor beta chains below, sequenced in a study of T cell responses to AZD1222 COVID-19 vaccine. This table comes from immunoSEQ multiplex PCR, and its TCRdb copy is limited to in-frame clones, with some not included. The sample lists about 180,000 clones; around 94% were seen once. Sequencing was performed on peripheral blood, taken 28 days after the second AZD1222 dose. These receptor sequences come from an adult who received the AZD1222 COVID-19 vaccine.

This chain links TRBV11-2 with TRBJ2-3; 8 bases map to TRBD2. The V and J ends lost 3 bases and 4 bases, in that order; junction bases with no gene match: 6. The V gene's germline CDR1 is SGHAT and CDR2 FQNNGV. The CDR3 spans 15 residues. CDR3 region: CASSLGLVGADTQYF. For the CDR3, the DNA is TGTGCCAGCAGCTTGGGACTAGTAGGAGCAGATACGCAGTATTTT.

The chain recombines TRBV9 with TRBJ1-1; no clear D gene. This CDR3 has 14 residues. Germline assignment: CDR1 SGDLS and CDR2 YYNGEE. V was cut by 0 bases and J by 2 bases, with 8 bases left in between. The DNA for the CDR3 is TGTGCCAGCAGCGTAGCTACGGCAAACACTGAAGCTTTCTTT. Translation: CASSVATANTEAFF.

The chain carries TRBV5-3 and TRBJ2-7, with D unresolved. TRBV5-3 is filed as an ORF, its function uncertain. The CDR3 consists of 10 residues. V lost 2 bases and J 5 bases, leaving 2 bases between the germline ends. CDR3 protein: CARSLDEQYF. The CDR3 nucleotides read TGTGCCAGAAGCTTAGACGAGCAGTACTTC.

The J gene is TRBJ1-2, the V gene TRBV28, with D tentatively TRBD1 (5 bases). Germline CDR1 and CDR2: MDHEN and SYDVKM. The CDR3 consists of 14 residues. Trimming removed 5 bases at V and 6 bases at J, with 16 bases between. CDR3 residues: CASSATFQGDGYTF. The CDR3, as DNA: TGTGCCAGCAGTGCTACTTTCCAGGGCGATGGCTACACCTTC.

CDR3 loop: CASSFSSGSTDTQYF. The CDR3 nucleotides read TGCGCCAGCAGCTTCTCGAGCGGGAGTACGGATACGCAGTATTTT. The V and J genes are TRBV5-1 and TRBJ2-3, with TRBD2 identical over 8 bases. J gave up 6 bases and V 2 bases, and 8 bases lay outside the gene matches. CDR3 size: 15 residues. Germline loops: CDR1 SGHRS, CDR2 YFSETQ.